The clone carrying this TCR beta chain has more than one count but fewer than ten. The data derive from a study of T-cell reconstitution after alpha-beta-depleted transplantation in children. A TCRbeta library incorporating unique molecular identifiers was prepared. TCRdb independently ran MiXCR on the PCR reads; one entry per CDR3 protein. The data contain 490,000 or so distinct CDR3 sequences, about 12% of them singletons. The CDR3 has 19 amino acids. Trimming cost V 4 bases and J 1 base; bases outside gene matches: 16. In germline, CDR1 is SGHRS, CDR2 YFSETQ. This clonotype originated in a human donor who donated a stem cell graft to a child with combined immunodeficiency. Sequenced material: PBMCs from the stem cell graft donor, taken from the stem cell graft. The V gene is TRBV5-1, the J gene TRBJ2-2; 7 nucleotides line up with TRBD1. This CDR3 is CASSPHYPGDSQNTGELFF. As DNA, the CDR3 is TGCGCCAGCAGCCCTCACTACCCCGGGGACAGCCAGAACACCGGGGAGCTGTTTTTT.